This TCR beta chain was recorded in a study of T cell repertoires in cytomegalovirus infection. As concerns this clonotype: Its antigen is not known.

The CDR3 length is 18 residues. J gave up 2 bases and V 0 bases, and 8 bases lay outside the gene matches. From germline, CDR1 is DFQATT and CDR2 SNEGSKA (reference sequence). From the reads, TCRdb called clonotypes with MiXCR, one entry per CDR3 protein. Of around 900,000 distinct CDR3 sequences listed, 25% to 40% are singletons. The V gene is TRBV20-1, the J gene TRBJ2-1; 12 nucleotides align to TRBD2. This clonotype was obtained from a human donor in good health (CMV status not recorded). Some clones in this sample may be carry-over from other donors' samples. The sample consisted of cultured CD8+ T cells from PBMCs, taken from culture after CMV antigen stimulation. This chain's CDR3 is CSARDLASGGGTYNEQFF. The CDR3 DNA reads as TGCAGTGCTAGAGATCTGGCTAGCGGGGGGGGCACCTACAATGAGCAGTTCTTC.